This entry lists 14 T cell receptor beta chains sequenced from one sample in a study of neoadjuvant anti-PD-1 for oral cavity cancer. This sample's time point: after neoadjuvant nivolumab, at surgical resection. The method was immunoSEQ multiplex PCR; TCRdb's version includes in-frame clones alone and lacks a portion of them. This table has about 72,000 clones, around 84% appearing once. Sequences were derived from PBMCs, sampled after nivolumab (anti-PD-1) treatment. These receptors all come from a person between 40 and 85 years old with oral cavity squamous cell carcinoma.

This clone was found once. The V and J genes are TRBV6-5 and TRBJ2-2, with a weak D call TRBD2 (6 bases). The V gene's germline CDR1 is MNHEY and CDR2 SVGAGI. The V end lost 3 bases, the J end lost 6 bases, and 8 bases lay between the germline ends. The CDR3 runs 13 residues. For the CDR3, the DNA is TGTGCCAGCAGTTATAGGGAGGCCGGGGAGCTGTTTTTT. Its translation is CASSYREAGELFF.

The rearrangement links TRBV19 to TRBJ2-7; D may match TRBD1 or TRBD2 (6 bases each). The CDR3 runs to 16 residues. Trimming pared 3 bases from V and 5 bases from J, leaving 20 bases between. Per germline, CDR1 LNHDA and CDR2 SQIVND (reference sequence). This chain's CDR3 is CASSMGDKGGRNEQYF. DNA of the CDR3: TGTGCCAGTAGTATGGGTGACAAAGGGGGGCGCAACGAGCAGTACTTC.

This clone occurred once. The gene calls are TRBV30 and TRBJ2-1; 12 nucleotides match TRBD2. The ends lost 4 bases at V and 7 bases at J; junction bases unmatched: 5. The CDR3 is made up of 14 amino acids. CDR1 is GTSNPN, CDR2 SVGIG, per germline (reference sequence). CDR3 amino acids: CAWTSGRAPNEQFF. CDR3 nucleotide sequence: TGTGCCTGGACTAGCGGGAGGGCCCCTAATGAGCAGTTCTTC.

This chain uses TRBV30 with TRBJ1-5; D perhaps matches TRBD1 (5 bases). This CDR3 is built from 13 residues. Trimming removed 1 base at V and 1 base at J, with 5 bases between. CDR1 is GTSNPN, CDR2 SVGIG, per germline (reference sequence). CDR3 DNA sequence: TGTGCCTGGAGTGGGGGGAGCAATCAGCCCCAGCATTTT. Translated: CAWSGGSNQPQHF. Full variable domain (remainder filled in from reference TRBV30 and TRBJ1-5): SQTIHQWPATLVQPVGSPLSLECTVEGTSNPNLYWYRQAAGRGLQLLFYSVGIGQISSEVPQNLSASRPQDRQFILSSKKLLLSDSGFYLCAWSGGSNQPQHFGDGTRLSIL.

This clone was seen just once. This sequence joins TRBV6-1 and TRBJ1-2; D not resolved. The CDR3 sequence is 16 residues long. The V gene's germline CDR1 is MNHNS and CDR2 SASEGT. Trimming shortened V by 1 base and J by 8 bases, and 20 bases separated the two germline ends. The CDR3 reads CASSEGGLTLPRGYTF. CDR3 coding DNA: TGTGCCAGCAGTGAAGGTGGGCTGACCTTACCTCGGGGCTACACCTTC.

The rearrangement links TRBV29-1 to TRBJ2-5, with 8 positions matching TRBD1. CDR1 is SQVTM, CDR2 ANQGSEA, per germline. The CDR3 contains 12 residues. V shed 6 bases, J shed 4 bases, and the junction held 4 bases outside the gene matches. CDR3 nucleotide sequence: TGCAGCGTCAGCGACAGGGGAGAGACCCAGTACTTC. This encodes CSVSDRGETQYF.

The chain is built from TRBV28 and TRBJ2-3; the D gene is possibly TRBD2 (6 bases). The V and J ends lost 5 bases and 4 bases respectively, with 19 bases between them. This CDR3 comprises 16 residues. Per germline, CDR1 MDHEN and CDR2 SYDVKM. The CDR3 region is CASSPDRGVSSDTQYF. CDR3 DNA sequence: TGTGCCAGCAGTCCCGACCGCGGGGTATCGTCAGATACGCAGTATTTT. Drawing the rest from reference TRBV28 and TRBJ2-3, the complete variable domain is DVKVTQSSRYLVKRTGEKVFLECVQDMDHENMFWYRQDPGLGLRLIYFSYDVKMKEKGDIPEGYSVSREKKERFSLILESASTNQTSMYLCASSPDRGVSSDTQYFGPGTRLTVL.

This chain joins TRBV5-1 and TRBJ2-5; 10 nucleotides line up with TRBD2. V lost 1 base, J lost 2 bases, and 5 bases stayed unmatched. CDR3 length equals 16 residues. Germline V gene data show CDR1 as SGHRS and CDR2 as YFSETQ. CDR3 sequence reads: CASSLSSGSPQETQYF. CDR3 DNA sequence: TGCGCCAGCAGCTTGTCTAGCGGGAGCCCTCAAGAGACCCAGTACTTC. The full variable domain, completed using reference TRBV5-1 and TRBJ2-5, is KAGVTQTPRYLIKTRGQQVTLSCSPISGHRSVSWYQQTPGQGLQFLFEYFSETQRNKGNFPGRFSGRQFSNSRSEMNVSTLELGDSALYLCASSLSSGSPQETQYFGPGTRLLVL.

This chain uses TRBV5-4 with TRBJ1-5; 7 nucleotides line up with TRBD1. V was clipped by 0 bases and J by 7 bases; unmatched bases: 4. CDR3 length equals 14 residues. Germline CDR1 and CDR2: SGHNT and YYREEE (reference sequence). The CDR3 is CASSLGQGGQPQHF. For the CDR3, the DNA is TGTGCCAGCAGCTTGGGACAGGGAGGACAGCCCCAGCATTTT.

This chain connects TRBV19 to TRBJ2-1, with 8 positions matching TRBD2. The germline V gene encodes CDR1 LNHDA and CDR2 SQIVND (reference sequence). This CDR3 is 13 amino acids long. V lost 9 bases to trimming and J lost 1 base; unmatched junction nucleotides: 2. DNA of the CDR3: TGTGCCAGCGGGAGGGATTCCTACAATGAGCAGTTCTTC. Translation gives CASGRDSYNEQFF. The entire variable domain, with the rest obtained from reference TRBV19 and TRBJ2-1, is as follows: DGGITQSPKYLFRKEGQNVTLSCEQNLNHDAMYWYRQDPGQGLRLIYYSQIVNDFQKGDIAEGYSVSREKKESFPLTVTSAQKNPTAFYLCASGRDSYNEQFFGPGTRLTVL.

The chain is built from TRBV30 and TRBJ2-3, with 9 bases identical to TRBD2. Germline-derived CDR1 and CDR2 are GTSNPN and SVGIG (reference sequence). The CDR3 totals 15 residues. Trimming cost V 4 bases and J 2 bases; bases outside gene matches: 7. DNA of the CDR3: TGTGCCTGGACCGCTCTAGCGGGGCTCACAGATACGCAGTATTTT. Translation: CAWTALAGLTDTQYF.

This CDR3 is CASSPPSWNTEAFF. The CDR3 nucleotides are TGTGCCAGCAGTCCTCCGAGCTGGAACACTGAAGCTTTCTTT. This chain links TRBV6-1 with TRBJ1-1, with D hard to call. The CDR3 runs to 14 residues. The V end was cut by 5 bases, the J end by 1 base, with 11 bases between. Per the germline V gene, CDR1 is MNHNS and CDR2 is SASEGT.

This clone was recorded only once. CDR3 region: CASSLGPAGVGNEQFF. The CDR3 nucleotides are TGTGCCAGCAGCCTGGGTCCAGCGGGAGTAGGCAATGAGCAGTTCTTC. This chain links TRBV7-8 with TRBJ2-1, with 8 bases fitting TRBD2. In germline, CDR1 is SGHVS, CDR2 FQNEAQ. There are 16 residues in the CDR3. J gave up 6 bases and V 5 bases, and 12 bases lay outside the gene matches.

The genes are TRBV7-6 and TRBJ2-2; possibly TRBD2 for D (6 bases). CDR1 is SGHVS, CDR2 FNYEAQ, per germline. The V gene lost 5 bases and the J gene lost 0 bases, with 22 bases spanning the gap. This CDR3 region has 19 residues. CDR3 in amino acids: CASSPGGMGLIANTGELFF. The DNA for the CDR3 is TGTGCCAGCAGCCCGGGCGGGATGGGACTCATTGCGAACACCGGGGAGCTGTTTTTT.